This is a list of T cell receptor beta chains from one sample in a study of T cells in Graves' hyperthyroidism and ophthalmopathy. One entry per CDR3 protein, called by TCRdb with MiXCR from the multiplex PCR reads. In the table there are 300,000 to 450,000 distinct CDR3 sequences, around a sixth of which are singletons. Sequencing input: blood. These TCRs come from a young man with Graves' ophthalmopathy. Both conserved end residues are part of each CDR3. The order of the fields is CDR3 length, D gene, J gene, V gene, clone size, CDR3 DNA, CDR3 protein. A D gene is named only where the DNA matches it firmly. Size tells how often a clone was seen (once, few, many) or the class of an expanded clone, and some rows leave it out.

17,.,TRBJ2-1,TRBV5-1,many,TGCGCCAGCAGCTCGGACCTGAGGGGGGTGAACTACAATGAGCAGTTCTTC,CASSSDLRGVNYNEQFF
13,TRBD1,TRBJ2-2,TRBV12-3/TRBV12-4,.,TGTGCCAGCACCGGGACAGAGGACGGGGAGCTGTTTTTT,CASTGTEDGELFF
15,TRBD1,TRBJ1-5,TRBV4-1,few,TGCGCCAGCAGCCAAGTAGGGGGCAAAACAGGTTCTCGGCATTTT,CASSQVGGKTGSRHF
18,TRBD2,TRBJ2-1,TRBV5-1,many,TGCGCCAGCAGCACCCGGGACTATCGCGGGGGGGCATACAATGAGCAGTTCTTC,CASSTRDYRGGAYNEQFF
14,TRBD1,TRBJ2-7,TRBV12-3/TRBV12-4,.,TGTGCCAGCAGCTCTCGGACAGGGGAATACGAGCAGTACTTC,CASSSRTGEYEQYF
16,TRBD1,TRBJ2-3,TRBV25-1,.,TGTGCCAGCAGCAGGGGGTGGGGGACGGAGGCAGATACGCAGTATTTT,CASSRGWGTEADTQYF
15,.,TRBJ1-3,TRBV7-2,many,TGTGCCAGCAGCGCCGAAAGTTCCAACCGAAACACCATATATTTT,CASSAESSNRNTIYF
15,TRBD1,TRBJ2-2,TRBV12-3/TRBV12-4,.,TGTGCCAGCAGGGGCACGACAGGGGGCATCGGGGAGCTGTTTTTT,CASRGTTGGIGELFF
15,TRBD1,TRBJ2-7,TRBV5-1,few,TGCGCCAGCAGCGTCGTACAGGGGGATGGTTACGAGCAGTACTTC,CASSVVQGDGYEQYF
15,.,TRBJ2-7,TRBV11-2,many,TGTGCCAGCAGCTTATCGGACCTGAGCTCCTACGAGCAGTACTTC,CASSLSDLSSYEQYF
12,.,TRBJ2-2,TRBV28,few,TGTGCCAGCAGGGCCCTGGCCGGGGAGCTGTTTTTT,CASRALAGELFF
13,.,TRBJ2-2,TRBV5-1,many,TGCGCCAGCAGCTTGGACCGGGAAGGGGAGCTGTTTTTT,CASSLDREGELFF
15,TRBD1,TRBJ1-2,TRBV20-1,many,TGCAGTGCCGACCCCGGGACAGGGTTTGCGTCTGGCTACACCTTC,CSADPGTGFASGYTF
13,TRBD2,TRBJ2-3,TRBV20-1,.,TGCAGTGCTAGAAGTCTAGCGGGAGATACGCAGTATTTT,CSARSLAGDTQYF
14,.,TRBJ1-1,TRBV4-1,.,TGCGCCAGCAGCCAAGTGGGGGAGGACACTGAAGCTTTCTTT,CASSQVGEDTEAFF
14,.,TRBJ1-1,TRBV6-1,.,TGTGCCAGCAGTGAAAGGGGACGGATTGCCGAAGCTTTCTTT,CASSERGRIAEAFF
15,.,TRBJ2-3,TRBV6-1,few,TGTGCCAGCTTGGGAGGACTCTGGAGCGCAGATACGCAGTATTTT,CASLGGLWSADTQYF
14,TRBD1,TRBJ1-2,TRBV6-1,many,TGTGCCAGCAGTGAGCGGACAGGACTCTATGGCTACACCTTC,CASSERTGLYGYTF
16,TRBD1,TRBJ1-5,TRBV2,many,TGTGCCAGCAGACAGGGGATCTATTTCAGCAATCAGCCCCAGCATTTT,CASRQGIYFSNQPQHF
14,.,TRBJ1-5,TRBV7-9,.,TGTGCCAGCAGCCTCAGACTGGGCAATCAGCCCCAGCATTTT,CASSLRLGNQPQHF
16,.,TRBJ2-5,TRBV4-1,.,TGCGCCAGCAGCCAAACTCCATCTGCCCCTGAGGAGACCCAGTACTTC,CASSQTPSAPEETQYF
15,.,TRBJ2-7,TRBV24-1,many,TGTGCCACCAGTGAATCCGGGACGGGCTCCTACGAGCAGTACTTC,CATSESGTGSYEQYF
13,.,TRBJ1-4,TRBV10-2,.,TGCGCCAGCAGTGAGGACGGAAATGAAAAACTGTTTTTT,CASSEDGNEKLFF
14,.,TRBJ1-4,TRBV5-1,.,TGCGCCAGCAGCTCGGGGTACCCTAGCGAAAAACTGTTTTTT,CASSSGYPSEKLFF
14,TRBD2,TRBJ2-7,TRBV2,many,TGTGCCAGCAGTGAGATAGCGGGGGGATACGAGCAGTACTTC,CASSEIAGGYEQYF